Following are 6 T cell receptor beta chains from one sample sequenced in a study of T-cell memory formation after mild COVID-19. One entry per CDR3 protein, called by TCRdb with MiXCR from the 5' RACE reads. This sample yields 400,000 to 550,000 distinct CDR3 sequences, of which roughly 25% are seen a single time; about 12% belongs to the top ten. Sequenced sample: PBMCs or a T cell subset sorted from them (not recorded which). The receptors were sampled from an adult woman who had mild COVID-19 (a few samples of this study predate the infection). Cell type and time point are not known.

V usage is TRBV20-1 and J usage is TRBJ2-1, with D perhaps matching TRBD1 or TRBD2 (6 bases each). V was cut by 6 bases and J by 6 bases, with 15 bases left in between. Germline assignment: CDR1 DFQATT and CDR2 SNEGSKA (reference sequence). The CDR3 has 13 amino acids. The CDR3 protein is CSASRGRGNEQFF. The CDR3 DNA is TGCAGTGCGAGCCGGGGGCGCGGCAATGAGCAGTTCTTC.

This rearrangement joins TRBV9 to TRBJ2-5, with unresolved D. CDR1 is SGDLS and CDR2 is YYNGEE in the germline V gene. The V end lost 3 bases, the J end lost 5 bases, and 11 bases lay between the germline ends. The CDR3 totals 13 residues. In DNA form, the CDR3 reads TGTGCCAGCAGCGGACACGTTGGGGAGACCCAGTACTTC. Protein sequence: CASSGHVGETQYF.

In the case of this clonotype: A read error may produce the germline difference seen at one junction end. V usage is TRBV27 and J usage is TRBJ2-5, with 7 bases matching TRBD2. Looked up from germline, CDR1 is MNHEY and CDR2 is SMNVEV (reference sequence). This CDR3 spans 14 amino acids. CDR3 residues: CDSSTAGTMETQYF. The CDR3 nucleotides are TGTGACAGCAGTACAGCCGGGACTATGGAGACCCAGTACTTC.

This clonotype was found a few times. V gene TRBV7-2 combines with J gene TRBJ2-1, with 8 bases aligning to TRBD1. The CDR3 length is 15 residues. V was pared by 5 bases and J by 4 bases, with 7 bases of the junction left unmatched. Germline loops: CDR1 SGHTA, CDR2 FQGNSA. CDR3 sequence reads: CASSGQGRGYNEQFF. CDR3 DNA: TGTGCCAGCAGCGGACAGGGAAGGGGGTACAATGAGCAGTTCTTC.

The rearrangement links TRBV6-6 to TRBJ2-2, with D unclear. The germline V gene encodes CDR1 MNHNY and CDR2 SVGAGI (reference sequence). The CDR3 length is 13 residues. V lost 2 bases, J lost 5 bases, and 6 bases lay in between. In nucleotides, the CDR3 is TGTGCCAGCAGTTACAAGGTGACCGGGGAGCTGTTTTTT. Protein product: CASSYKVTGELFF.

The table lists this clonotype with a few counts. The V call is TRBV5-1, the J call TRBJ2-7; D ambiguous. This CDR3 region has 13 residues. Trimming removed 8 bases from V and 6 bases from J, with 18 bases in between. Germline CDR1 reads SGHRS; CDR2 reads YFSETQ. CDR3 protein: CASTLPWGSEQYF. Written as DNA, the CDR3 is TGCGCCAGTACCCTTCCGTGGGGATCCGAGCAGTACTTC.